This T cell receptor beta chain was retrieved from a study of graft-versus-host responses after intestinal transplantation. Study in general: Multivisceral, liver-intestinal, or isolated intestinal transplants were performed in recipients.

The germline V gene has CDR1 MNHEY and CDR2 SVGAGI. The length of the CDR3 is 15 residues. Trimming removed 2 bases at V and 1 base at J, with 11 bases between. The assay was immunoSEQ multiplex PCR, and TCRdb's table has in-frame clones only and misses some. Of about 110,000 clones listed, over 80% are singletons. This clone was seen a handful of times. Its antigen is not known. This sequence originates from a human donor who was the organ donor for an intestinal transplant. This sample comprised unstimulated CD4+ T cells sorted from spleen or lymph node cells, obtained before transplant. The chain combines TRBV6-5 with TRBJ1-1; no firm D call. CDR3 in DNA: TGTGCCAGCAGTTACCAGAATTGGGGGAACACTGAAGCTTTCTTT. Protein: CASSYQNWGNTEAFF.